This T cell receptor (beta chain) emerged from a study of T cells after somatic rescue of genetic block. This clone was counted a few times. The repertoire was sequenced with immunoSEQ multiplex PCR; TCRdb's copy has only in-frame clones and lacks some. Of about 15,000 clones listed, just over 70% are singletons. The CDR3 is 15 amino acids. Germline V gene lookup returns CDR1 ENHRY and CDR2 SYGVKD. V lost 1 base, J lost 6 bases, and 7 bases stayed unmatched. The source of this sequence is a man aged 18 to 30. Source material: peripheral blood mononuclear cells (PBMCs). The chain joins TRBV10-3 to TRBJ1-2, with TRBD1 matching over 8 bases. The CDR3 DNA sequence: TGTGCCATCAGTGAGTTCGGACAGGGCCGGGATGGCTACACCTTC. Amino acids: CAISEFGQGRDGYTF.